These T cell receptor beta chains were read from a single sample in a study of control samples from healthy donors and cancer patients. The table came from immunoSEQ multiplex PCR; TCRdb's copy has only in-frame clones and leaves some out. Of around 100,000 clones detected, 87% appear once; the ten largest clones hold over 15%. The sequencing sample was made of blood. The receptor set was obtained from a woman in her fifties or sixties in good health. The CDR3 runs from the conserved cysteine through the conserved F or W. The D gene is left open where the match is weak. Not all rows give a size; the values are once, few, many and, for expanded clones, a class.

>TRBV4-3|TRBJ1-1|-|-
TGCGCCAGCAGCCAAGACAGGACAGCCGACGAAGCTTTCTTT
CASSQDRTADEAFF
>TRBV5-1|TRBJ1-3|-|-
TGCGCCAGCAGCTTGAGGGGATCACCTGGAAACACCATATATTTT
CASSLRGSPGNTIYF
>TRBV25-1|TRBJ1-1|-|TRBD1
TGTGCCAGCAGTGAATGGGGCCCAGGGGGGGATACTGAAGCTTTCTTT
CASSEWGPGGDTEAFF
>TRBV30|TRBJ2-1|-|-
TGTGCCTGGAGTGGCCTGGGGGGCTTGGGGCAGTTCTTC
CAWSGLGGLGQFF
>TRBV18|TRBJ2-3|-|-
TGTGCCAGCTCACCATTTGCAGATACGCAGTATTTT
CASSPFADTQYF
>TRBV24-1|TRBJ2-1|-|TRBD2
TGTGCCACCGATCGGGCTAGCGGGACCAATGAGCAGTTCTTC
CATDRASGTNEQFF
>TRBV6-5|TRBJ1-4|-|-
TGTGCCAGCAGCCCCCAGGCGCCGGGTGAAAAACTGTTTTTT
CASSPQAPGEKLFF
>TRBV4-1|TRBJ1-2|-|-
TGCGCCAGCAGCCAAGGGACAGTTTATGGCTACACCTTC
CASSQGTVYGYTF
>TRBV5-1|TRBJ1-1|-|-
TGCGCCAGCAGCGAAGAATCAGGGGCCCCTAACACTGAAGCTTTCTTT
CASSEESGAPNTEAFF
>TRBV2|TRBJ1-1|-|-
TGTGCCAGCAGTGAAATGAACACTGAAGCTTTCTTT
CASSEMNTEAFF
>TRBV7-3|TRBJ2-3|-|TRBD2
TGTGCCAGCAGCGCAACTAGCGGGGGGGCAGATACGCAGTATTTT
CASSATSGGADTQYF
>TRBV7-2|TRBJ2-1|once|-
TGTGCCAGCAGCCCTATGGGGGGCTCCTACAATGAGCAGTTCTTC
CASSPMGGSYNEQFF
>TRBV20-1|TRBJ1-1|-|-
TGCAGTGCGCGGCGGAACACTGAAGCTTTCTTT
CSARRNTEAFF
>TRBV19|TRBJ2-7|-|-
TGTGCCAGTAGTATTGGAGGACCCGGCGAGCAGTACTTC
CASSIGGPGEQYF
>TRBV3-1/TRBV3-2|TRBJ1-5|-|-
TGTGCCAGCGGGAGACAGGGCAATCAGCCCCAGCATTTT
CASGRQGNQPQHF
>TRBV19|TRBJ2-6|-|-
TGTGCCAGTATCCCAGCGCCCGGGGCCAACGTCCTGACTTTC
CASIPAPGANVLTF
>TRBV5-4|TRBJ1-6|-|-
TGTGCCAGCAGCCTATTTTTGGCGGATTCACCCCTCCACTTT
CASSLFLADSPLHF
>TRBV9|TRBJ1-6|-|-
TGTGCCAGCAGCGTAGCCTTGGCGCGGTCACCCCTCCACTTT
CASSVALARSPLHF
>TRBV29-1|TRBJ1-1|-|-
TGCAGCGTTGAAATTAGGGCTTCTGAAGCTTTCTTT
CSVEIRASEAFF
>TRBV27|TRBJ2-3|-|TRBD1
TGTGCCAGCAGTTCGACAGGGTCGAGCACAGATACGCAGTATTTT
CASSSTGSSTDTQYF
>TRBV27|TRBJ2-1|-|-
TGTGCCAGCAGAACGGAATTAAGGGATTCTGAGTTCTTC
CASRTELRDSEFF
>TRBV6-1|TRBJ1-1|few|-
TGTGCCAGCAGTGAGGGCACACTCATGAACACTGAAGCTTTCTTT
CASSEGTLMNTEAFF
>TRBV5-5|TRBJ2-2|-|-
TGTGCCAGCAGCTTGCTTCTGGTTGTAACCGGGGAGCTGTTTTTT
CASSLLLVVTGELFF
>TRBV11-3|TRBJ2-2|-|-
TGTGCCAGCAGCTTAAGCTCGACCTTCACCGGGGAGCTGTTTTTT
CASSLSSTFTGELFF
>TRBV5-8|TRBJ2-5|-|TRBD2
TGTGCCAGCACCTTTAGCGGGGGAGGACAAGAGACCCAGTACTTC
CASTFSGGGQETQYF
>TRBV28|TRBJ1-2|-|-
TGTGCCAGCAGTTCGCCGCCCGGGACACGGAATCTCGATGACACCTTC
CASSSPPGTRNLDDTF